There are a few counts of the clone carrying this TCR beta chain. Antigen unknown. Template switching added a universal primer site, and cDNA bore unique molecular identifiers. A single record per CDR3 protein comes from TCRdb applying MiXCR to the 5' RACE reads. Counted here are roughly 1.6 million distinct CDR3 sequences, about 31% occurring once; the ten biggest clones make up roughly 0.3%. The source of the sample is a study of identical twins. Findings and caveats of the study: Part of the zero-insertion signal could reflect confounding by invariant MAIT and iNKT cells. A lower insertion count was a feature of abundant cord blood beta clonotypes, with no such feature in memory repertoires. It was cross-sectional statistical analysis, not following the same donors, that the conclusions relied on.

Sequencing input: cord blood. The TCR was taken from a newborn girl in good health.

The CDR3 DNA sequence: TGCAGTGCTAAGAGCGGGACCCTCTACAATGAGCAGTTCTTC. Encoded protein: CSAKSGTLYNEQFF. V gene TRBV20-1 combines with J gene TRBJ2-1; TRBD2 matches 7 bases. The CDR3 has 14 amino acids. The junction had 6 bases not matched to a gene; V was cut back by 4 bases and J by 3 bases. Germline lookup yields CDR1 DFQATT and CDR2 SNEGSKA (reference sequence).